The present entry profiles one T cell receptor (beta chain) with its context. The V gene's germline CDR1 is SNHLY and CDR2 FYNNEI. CDR3 length: 15 residues. J gave up 9 bases and V 1 base, and 4 bases lay outside the gene matches. As processed by the authors: Quantification of nucleated cells was approximated via reference gene primer amplification. The repertoire was sequenced with immunoSEQ multiplex PCR; TCRdb's copy has only in-frame clones and lacks some. That table supplies the V and J calls and clone size; D and trimming were determined from the DNA. This table has some 250,000 clones, around 83% appearing once. The data belong to a study of blood T cell repertoires in COVID-19. Looking at the study overall: Spain, Italy and the United States supplied samples that represented acute and convalescent COVID-19. The analysed material was cDNA or gDNA that came from T cells, B-cell-depleted T cells, or PBMCs.

This receptor was taken from a man aged 35 to 55 with active or convalescent COVID-19. Sequencing input: peripheral blood. This chain joins TRBV2 and TRBJ1-6; TRBD1 matches 9 bases. CDR3 nucleotide sequence: TGTGCCAGCAGTGAAGGGGGACAGGGCCGTTCACCCCTCCACTTT. It encodes CASSEGGQGRSPLHF. Full variable domain (missing parts from reference TRBV2 and TRBJ1-6): EPEVTQTPSHQVTQMGQEVILRCVPISNHLYFYWYRQILGQKVEFLVSFYNNEISEKSEIFDDQFSVERPDGSNFTLKIRSTKLEDSAMYFCASSEGGQGRSPLHFGNGTRLTVT.